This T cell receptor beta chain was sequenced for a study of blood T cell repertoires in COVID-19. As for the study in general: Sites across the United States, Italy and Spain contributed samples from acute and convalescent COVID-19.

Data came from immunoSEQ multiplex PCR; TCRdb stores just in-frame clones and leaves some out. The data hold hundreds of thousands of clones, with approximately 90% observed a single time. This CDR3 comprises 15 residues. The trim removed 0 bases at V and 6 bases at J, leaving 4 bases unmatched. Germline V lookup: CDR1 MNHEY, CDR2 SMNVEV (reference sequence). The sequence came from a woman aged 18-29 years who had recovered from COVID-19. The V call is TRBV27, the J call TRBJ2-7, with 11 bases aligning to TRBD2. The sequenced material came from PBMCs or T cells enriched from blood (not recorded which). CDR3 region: CASSLSLAGGSEQYF. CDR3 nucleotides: TGTGCCAGCAGTTTATCTCTAGCGGGAGGTTCCGAGCAGTACTTC.